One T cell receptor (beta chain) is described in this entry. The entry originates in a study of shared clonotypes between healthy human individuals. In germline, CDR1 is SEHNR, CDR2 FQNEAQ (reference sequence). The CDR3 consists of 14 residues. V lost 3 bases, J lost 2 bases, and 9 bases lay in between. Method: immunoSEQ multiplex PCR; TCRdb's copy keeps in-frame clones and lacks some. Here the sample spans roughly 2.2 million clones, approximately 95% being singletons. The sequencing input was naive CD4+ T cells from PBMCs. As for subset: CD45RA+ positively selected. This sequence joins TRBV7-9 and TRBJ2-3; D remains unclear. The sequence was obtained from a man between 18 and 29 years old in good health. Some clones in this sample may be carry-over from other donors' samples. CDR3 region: CASSFTVYTDTQYF. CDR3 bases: TGTGCCAGCAGCTTTACAGTTTACACAGATACGCAGTATTTT.